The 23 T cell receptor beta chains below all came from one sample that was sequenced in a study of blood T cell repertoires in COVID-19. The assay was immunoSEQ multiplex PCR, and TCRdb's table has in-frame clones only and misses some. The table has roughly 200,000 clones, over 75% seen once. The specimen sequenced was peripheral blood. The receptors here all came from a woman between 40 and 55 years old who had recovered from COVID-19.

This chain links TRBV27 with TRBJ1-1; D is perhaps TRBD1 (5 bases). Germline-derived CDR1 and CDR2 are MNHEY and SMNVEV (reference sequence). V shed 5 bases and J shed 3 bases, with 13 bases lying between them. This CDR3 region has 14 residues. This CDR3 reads CASSPVGPDTEAFF. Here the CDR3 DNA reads TGTGCCAGCAGTCCAGTGGGGCCTGACACTGAAGCTTTCTTT.

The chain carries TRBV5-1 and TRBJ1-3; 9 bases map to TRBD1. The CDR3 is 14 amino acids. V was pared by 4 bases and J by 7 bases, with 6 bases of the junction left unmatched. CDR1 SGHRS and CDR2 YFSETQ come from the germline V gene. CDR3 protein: CASSRGTGTNTIYF. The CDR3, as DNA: TGCGCCAGCAGCAGAGGGACAGGGACGAACACCATATATTTT.

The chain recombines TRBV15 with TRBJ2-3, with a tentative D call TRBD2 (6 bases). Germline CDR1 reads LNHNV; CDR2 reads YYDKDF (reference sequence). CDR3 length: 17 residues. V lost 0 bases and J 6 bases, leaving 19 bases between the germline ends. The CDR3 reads CATSREHRGKRADTQYF. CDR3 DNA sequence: TGTGCCACCAGCAGAGAACATCGGGGGAAAAGAGCTGATACGCAGTATTTT.

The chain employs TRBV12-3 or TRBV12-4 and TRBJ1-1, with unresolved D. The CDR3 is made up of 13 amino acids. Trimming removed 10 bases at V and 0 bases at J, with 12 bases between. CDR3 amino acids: CATRAPMNTEAFF. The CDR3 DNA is TGTGCCACGCGGGCCCCCATGAACACTGAAGCTTTCTTT.

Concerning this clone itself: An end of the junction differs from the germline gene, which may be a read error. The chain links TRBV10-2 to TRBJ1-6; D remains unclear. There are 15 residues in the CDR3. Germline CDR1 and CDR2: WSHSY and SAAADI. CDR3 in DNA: TGCGCCAGCAGCGAGTCAGTTTCGGGGTATTCACCCCTCCACTTT. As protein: CASSESVSGYSPLHF.

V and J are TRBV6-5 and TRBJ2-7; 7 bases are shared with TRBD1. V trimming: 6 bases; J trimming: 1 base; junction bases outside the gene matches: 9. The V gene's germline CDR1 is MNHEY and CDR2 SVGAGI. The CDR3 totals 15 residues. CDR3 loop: CASRPNWGQSYEQYF. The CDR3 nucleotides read TGTGCCAGCAGACCAAATTGGGGACAGTCCTACGAGCAGTACTTC.

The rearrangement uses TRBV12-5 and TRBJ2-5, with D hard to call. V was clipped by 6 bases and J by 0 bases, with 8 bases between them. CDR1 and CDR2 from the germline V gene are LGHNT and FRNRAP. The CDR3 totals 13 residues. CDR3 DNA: TGTGCTAGTGGAGTGGGCTACCAAGAGACCCAGTACTTC. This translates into CASGVGYQETQYF.

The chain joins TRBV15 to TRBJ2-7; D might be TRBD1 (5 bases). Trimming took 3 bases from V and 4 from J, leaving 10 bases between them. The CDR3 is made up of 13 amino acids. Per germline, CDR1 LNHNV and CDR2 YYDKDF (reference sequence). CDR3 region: CATSSGRVYEQYF. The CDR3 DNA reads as TGTGCCACCAGCAGTGGCAGGGTGTACGAGCAGTACTTC.

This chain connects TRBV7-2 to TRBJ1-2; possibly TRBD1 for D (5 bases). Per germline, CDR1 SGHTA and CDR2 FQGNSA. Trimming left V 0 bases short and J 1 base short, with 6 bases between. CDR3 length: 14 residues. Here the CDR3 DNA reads TGTGCCAGCAGCTTAGCCCAGGGTAACTATGGCTACACCTTC. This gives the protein CASSLAQGNYGYTF.

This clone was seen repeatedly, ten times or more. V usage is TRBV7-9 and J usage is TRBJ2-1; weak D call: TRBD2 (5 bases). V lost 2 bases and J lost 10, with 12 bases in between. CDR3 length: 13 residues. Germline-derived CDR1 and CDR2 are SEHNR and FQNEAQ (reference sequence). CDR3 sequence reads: CASSLMRSGEQFF. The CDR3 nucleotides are TGTGCCAGCAGCTTAATGCGCTCGGGGGAGCAGTTCTTC.

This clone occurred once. The CDR3, as DNA: TGTGCTAGTGGAGTGGGCGGGGCGGGGACCCAGTACTTC. This translates into CASGVGGAGTQYF. The gene calls are TRBV12-5 and TRBJ2-5, with a weak D call TRBD2 (6 bases). CDR1 is LGHNT, CDR2 FRNRAP, per germline. Trimming left V 6 bases short and J 7 bases short, with 15 bases between. The CDR3 totals 13 residues.

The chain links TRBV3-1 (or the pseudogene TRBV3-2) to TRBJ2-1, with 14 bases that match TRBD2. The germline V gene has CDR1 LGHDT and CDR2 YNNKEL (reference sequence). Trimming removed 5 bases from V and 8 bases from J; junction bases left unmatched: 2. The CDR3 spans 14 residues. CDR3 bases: TGTGCCAGCAGCGGGACTAGCGGGGGCCATGAGCAGTTCTTC. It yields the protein CASSGTSGGHEQFF.

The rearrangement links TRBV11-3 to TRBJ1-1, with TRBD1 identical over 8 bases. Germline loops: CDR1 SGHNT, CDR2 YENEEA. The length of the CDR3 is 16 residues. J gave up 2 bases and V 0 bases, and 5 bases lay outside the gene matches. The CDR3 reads CASSLDRGLLNTEAFF. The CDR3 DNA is TGTGCCAGCAGCTTAGACAGGGGGCTCCTTAACACTGAAGCTTTCTTT.

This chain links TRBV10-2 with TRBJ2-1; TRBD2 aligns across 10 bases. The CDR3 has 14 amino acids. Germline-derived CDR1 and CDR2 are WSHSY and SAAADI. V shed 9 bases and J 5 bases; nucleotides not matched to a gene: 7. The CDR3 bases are TGCGCCAGGACTAGCGGGCCCCCCCACAATGAGCAGTTCTTC. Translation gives CARTSGPPHNEQFF.

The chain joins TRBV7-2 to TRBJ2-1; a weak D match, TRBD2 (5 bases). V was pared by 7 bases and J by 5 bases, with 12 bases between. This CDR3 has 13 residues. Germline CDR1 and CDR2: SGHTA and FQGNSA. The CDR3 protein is CASTHPGNNEQFF. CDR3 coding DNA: TGTGCCAGCACCCACCCGGGAAACAATGAGCAGTTCTTC.

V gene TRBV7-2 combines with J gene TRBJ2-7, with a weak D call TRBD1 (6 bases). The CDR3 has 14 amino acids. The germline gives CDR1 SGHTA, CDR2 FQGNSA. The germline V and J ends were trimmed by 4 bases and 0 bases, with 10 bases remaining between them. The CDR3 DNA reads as TGTGCCAGCAGCTCGGGGACAACCTCCTACGAGCAGTACTTC. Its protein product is CASSSGTTSYEQYF.

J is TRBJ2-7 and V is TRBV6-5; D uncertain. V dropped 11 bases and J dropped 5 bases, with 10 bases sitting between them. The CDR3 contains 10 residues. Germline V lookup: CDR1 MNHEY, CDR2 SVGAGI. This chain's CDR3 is CAARQDEQYF. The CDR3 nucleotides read TGTGCCGCCCGGCAGGACGAGCAGTACTTC.

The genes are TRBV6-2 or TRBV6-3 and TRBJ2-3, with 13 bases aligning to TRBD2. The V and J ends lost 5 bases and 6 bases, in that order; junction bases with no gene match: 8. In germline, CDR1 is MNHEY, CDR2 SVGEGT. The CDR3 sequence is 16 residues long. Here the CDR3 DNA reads TGTGCCAGCAGTCTACTAGCGGGAGGGCCGGTGGATACGCAGTATTTT. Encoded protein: CASSLLAGGPVDTQYF.

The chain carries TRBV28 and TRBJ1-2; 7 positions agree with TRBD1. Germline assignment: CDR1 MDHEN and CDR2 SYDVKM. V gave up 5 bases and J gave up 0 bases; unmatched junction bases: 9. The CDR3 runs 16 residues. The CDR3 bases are TGTGCCAGCAGTATGGGGGGACAGAGAGCTAACTATGGCTACACCTTC. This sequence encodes CASSMGGQRANYGYTF.

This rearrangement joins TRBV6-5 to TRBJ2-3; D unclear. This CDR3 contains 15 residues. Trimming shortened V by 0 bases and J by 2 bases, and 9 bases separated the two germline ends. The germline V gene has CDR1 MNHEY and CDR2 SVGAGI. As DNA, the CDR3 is TGTGCCAGCAGTTACTCGGTACCAGACACAGATACGCAGTATTTT. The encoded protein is CASSYSVPDTDTQYF.

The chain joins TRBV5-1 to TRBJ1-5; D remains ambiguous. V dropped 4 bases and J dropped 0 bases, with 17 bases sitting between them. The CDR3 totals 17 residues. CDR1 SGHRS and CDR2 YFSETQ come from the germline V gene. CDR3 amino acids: CASSPGARPDSNQPQHF. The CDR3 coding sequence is TGCGCCAGCAGCCCCGGAGCCAGACCAGATAGCAATCAGCCCCAGCATTTT.

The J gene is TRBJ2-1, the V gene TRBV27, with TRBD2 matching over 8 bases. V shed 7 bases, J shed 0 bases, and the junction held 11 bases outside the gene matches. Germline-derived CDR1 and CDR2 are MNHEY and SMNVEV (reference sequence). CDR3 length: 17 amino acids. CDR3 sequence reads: CASNYAGTRGSYNEQFF. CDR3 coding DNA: TGTGCCAGCAATTACGCGGGGACTAGGGGCTCCTACAATGAGCAGTTCTTC.

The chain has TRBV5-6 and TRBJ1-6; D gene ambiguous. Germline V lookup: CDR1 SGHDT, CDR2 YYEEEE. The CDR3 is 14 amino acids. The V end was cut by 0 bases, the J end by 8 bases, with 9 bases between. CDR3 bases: TGTGCCAGCAGCTTGGTCGGGAGAGATTCACCCCTCCACTTT. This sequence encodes CASSLVGRDSPLHF.